The clone carrying this T cell receptor (beta chain) was counted only a few times. Its target is unknown. The sample is drawn from a study of beta chain features in type 1 diabetes. The V segment lost 2 bases and the J segment 4 bases; nucleotides outside the gene matches: 15. Germline V gene data show CDR1 as SGHAT and CDR2 as FQDESV (reference sequence). This CDR3 is built from 18 residues. cDNA synthesis used the whole RNA isolate, giving expressed TCRB sequences. The data were produced by immunoSEQ multiplex PCR, yet TCRdb's version contains in-frame clones alone and is incomplete. The repertoire holds roughly 350,000 clones, with 9.6% as singletons. Regarding the study as a whole: There was a moderate but significant shortening of TCRB CDR3s in all four CD4+ subsets of Type 1 diabetes patients.

This chain links TRBV11-1 with TRBJ2-3; 7 nucleotides match TRBD1. Material for sequencing was central memory CD4+ T cells from blood. This receptor was obtained from a man aged 25 to 40 with type 1 diabetes. Here the CDR3 reads CASSLNPPGQGVPDTQYF. The CDR3 nucleotides read TGTGCCAGCAGCTTAAATCCCCCGGGGCAGGGGGTACCAGATACGCAGTATTTT. The full variable domain, with the rest looked up from reference TRBV11-1 and TRBJ2-3, is EAEVAQSPRYKITEKSQAVAFWCDPISGHATLYWYRQILGQGPELLVQFQDESVVDDSQLPKDRFSAERLKGVDSTLKIQPAELGDSAMYLCASSLNPPGQGVPDTQYFGPGTRLTVL.